This T cell receptor (beta chain) was profiled in a study of yellow fever vaccine responses in identical twins. Regarding the study as a whole: Twins' T cell vaccine responses reportedly looked partly convergent, partly personalized.

One entry per CDR3 protein results from TCRdb running MiXCR on the RT-PCR reads. In the table there are approximately 9,700 distinct CDR3 sequences, over 80% of which are singletons. The CDR3 runs to 14 residues. Looked up from germline, CDR1 is PRHDT and CDR2 is FYEKMQ (reference sequence). V lost 3 bases to trimming and J lost 3 bases; unmatched junction nucleotides: 4. Comment on this clonotype: What it binds is not known.

The TCR sequence derives from a woman aged 18-29 years who received the yellow fever vaccine. The chain joins TRBV13 to TRBJ2-5; 7 bases map to TRBD1. Sequencing was performed on T cells from blood (PBMCs), unsorted or a sorted subset (not recorded which), taken before or after yellow fever vaccination (not recorded which). The CDR3 region has the DNA TGTGCCAGCAGCTTTCGACAGGGCAAAGAGACCCAGTACTTC. Its protein is CASSFRQGKETQYF.